The present T cell receptor beta chain was sequenced within a study of blood T cell repertoires in COVID-19. TCRdb's table, derived via immunoSEQ multiplex PCR, lists solely in-frame clones and lacks some. The repertoire holds around 250,000 clones, more than 75% seen once, with about 1.5% in the top ten. Assignment of participants to cohorts was predicated upon participant-reported clinical history. Trimming shortened V by 5 bases and J by 4 bases, and 17 bases separated the two germline ends. Germline CDR1 is SEHNR and CDR2 is FQNEAQ (reference sequence). CDR3 size: 15 residues. The source material was PBMCs or T cells enriched from blood (not recorded which). This TCR was recovered from a woman between 50 and 59 years old who had recovered from COVID-19. The chain links TRBV7-9 to TRBJ1-2; maybe TRBD1 (5 bases). The CDR3 protein is CASSPTGGGGYGYTF. CDR3 DNA: TGTGCCAGCAGCCCAACCGGGGGGGGAGGCTATGGCTACACCTTC.